This paragraph reports one TCR beta chain. Its target is unknown. This sample stems from a study of T-cell reconstitution after alpha-beta-depleted transplantation in children. Study findings and constraints: Surviving recipient T cells and thymic progenitors produced the high day-60 TCRbeta diversity seen in some patients. Newly produced T cells mostly accounted for T-cell counts and diversity one year post-transplant. Expanded graft clones numbering several hundred reportedly gave rise to alpha-beta T cells about two months after transplant.

Construction of the TCRbeta library involved unique molecular identifiers. Using its own MiXCR run on the PCR reads, TCRdb lists one record per CDR3 protein. The table records about 200,000 distinct CDR3 sequences, roughly a sixth of them present only once. The CDR3 extends over 13 amino acids. V gave up 5 bases and J gave up 7 bases; unmatched junction bases: 6. Germline V gives CDR1 SGHTA, CDR2 FQGNSA. This rearrangement joins TRBV7-2 to TRBJ2-3; 7 bases fit TRBD2. The sample consisted of PBMCs, mostly from graft donor cells, taken 360 days after TCRalphabeta/CD19-depleted stem cell transplant. The clonotype originates from a male patient under 10 years old who had a stem cell transplant for acute lymphoblastic leukemia, so the T cells may come from the graft donor. The CDR3 DNA is TGTGCCAGCAGCGACGCTAGCGGATATACGCAGTATTTT. Its protein is CASSDASGYTQYF.